This TCR beta chain was retrieved from a study of blood T cell repertoires in COVID-19. Overall study context: Sample material is recorded as cDNA or gDNA derived from T cells, B-cell-depleted T cells, or PBMCs.

Here immunoSEQ multiplex PCR was the method, and the copy in TCRdb shows in-frame clones only, minus some. The profile shows about 120,000 clones, around 88% of them singletons. Germline V lookup: CDR1 SGHNT, CDR2 YYREEE (reference sequence). The CDR3 sequence is 14 residues long. V lost 6 bases to trimming and J lost 3 bases; unmatched junction nucleotides: 7. This chain links TRBV5-4 with TRBJ2-5, with 8 bases fitting TRBD2. This receptor was identified in a woman aged 50 to 65 with active or convalescent COVID-19. The source material was peripheral blood. The CDR3 region is CASTTGTSKETQYF. The CDR3 region has the DNA TGTGCCAGCACCACCGGGACTAGTAAAGAGACCCAGTACTTC.